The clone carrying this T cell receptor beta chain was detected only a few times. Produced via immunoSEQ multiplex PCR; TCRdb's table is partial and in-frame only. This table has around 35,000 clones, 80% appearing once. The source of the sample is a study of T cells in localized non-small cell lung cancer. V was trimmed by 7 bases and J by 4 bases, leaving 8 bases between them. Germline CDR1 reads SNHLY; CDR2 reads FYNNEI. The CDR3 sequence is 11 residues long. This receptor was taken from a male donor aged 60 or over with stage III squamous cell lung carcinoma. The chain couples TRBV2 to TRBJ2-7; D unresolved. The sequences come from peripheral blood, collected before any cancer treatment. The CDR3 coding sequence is TGTGCCAGCACCTATCGGTACGAGCAGTACTTC. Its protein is CASTYRYEQYF.